This T cell receptor beta chain emerged from a study of CD8 T cells in ankylosing spondylitis. Whole-study findings and limits: Apparently characteristic of ankylosing spondylitis blood was a TCR beta motif (eight highly homologous variants).

Quantitative 5'-RACE was performed with molecular barcodes, and it yielded the TCR beta libraries. TCRdb re-analysed the 5' RACE reads in MiXCR, keeping a single row per CDR3 protein. The sample shows around 300,000 distinct CDR3 sequences, around 10% of them seen only once. V lost 1 base to trimming and J lost 3 bases, with 8 bases between them. CDR1 and CDR2 from the germline V gene are SGHRS and YFSETQ. The CDR3 spans 13 residues. Regarding this clonotype: What it recognizes is unknown.

The sequenced sample consisted of blood, either unsorted or a sorted T cell fraction (not recorded which). V usage is TRBV5-1 and J usage is TRBJ2-7; D possibly corresponds to TRBD2 (5 bases). This TCR was sampled from a female donor with ankylosing spondylitis or in good health (not recorded which). The CDR3 coding sequence is TGCGCCAGCAGCTTGCCCCGGGACTACGAGCAGTACTTC. Translation gives CASSLPRDYEQYF.